One sample yielded the 7 T cell receptor beta chains listed below, sequenced in a study of cytomegalovirus exposure and HLA in healthy donors. The PCR made use of 60 Vbeta and 13 Jbeta primers. Libraries were prepared by immunoSEQ multiplex PCR; TCRdb keeps only in-frame clonotypes and omits some of them. This table has around 150,000 clones, about 75% appearing once. Sequencing was done on a sample of PBMCs. Receptors originate from a woman between 25 and 40 years old in good health and CMV-seronegative.

This chain links TRBV11-1 with TRBJ2-1; 11 bases map to TRBD1. V trimming: 3 bases; J trimming: 4 bases; junction bases outside the gene matches: 2. Germline CDR1 reads SGHAT; CDR2 reads FQDESV (reference sequence). CDR3 length: 15 residues. CDR3 loop: CASSLGDRGYNEQFF. CDR3 bases: TGTGCCAGCAGCTTGGGGGACAGGGGGTACAATGAGCAGTTCTTC.

The rearrangement joins TRBV5-1 to TRBJ2-2, with 8 nucleotides matching TRBD1. V lost 4 bases and J lost 2; bases outside the gene matches: 13. There are 18 residues in the CDR3. Germline CDR1 is SGHRS and CDR2 is YFSETQ. CDR3 residues: CASSETDRGNFNTGELFF. The CDR3 DNA is TGCGCCAGCAGCGAGACTGACAGGGGAAACTTTAACACCGGGGAGCTGTTTTTT.

V is TRBV6-1 and J is TRBJ2-3; D is perhaps TRBD1 (6 bases). The CDR3 is 14 residues long. The V and J ends lost 8 bases and 4 bases respectively, with 16 bases between them. Germline V CDR1 and CDR2: MNHNS, SASEGT. The CDR3 DNA reads as TGTGCCAGCGGGCCGGGACATCACGCAGATACGCAGTATTTT. Protein product: CASGPGHHADTQYF.

A few counts support this clone. The chain combines TRBV9 with TRBJ1-6; 9 bases are shared with TRBD1. This CDR3 region has 17 residues. V lost 0 bases and J lost 2; bases outside the gene matches: 3. Per germline, CDR1 SGDLS and CDR2 YYNGEE. The CDR3 is CASSVEGTGTYNSPLHF. The CDR3 region has the DNA TGTGCCAGCAGCGTAGAGGGGACAGGGACCTATAATTCACCCCTCCACTTT.

The gene calls are TRBV5-1 and TRBJ2-2, with a weak D call TRBD2 (6 bases). The CDR3 spans 15 residues. Germline lookup yields CDR1 SGHRS and CDR2 YFSETQ. V was cut by 4 bases and J by 3 bases, with 13 bases left in between. DNA of the CDR3: TGCGCCAGCAGCACCGGGGACTCCTACACCGGGGAGCTGTTTTTT. It is translated as CASSTGDSYTGELFF.

The chain is built from TRBV6-5 and TRBJ1-2; no definite D call. Looked up from germline, CDR1 is MNHEY and CDR2 is SVGAGI. V was trimmed by 2 bases and J by 0 bases, leaving 4 bases between them. CDR3 size: 13 residues. As DNA, the CDR3 is TGTGCCAGCAGTTACGCGACTAACTATGGCTACACCTTC. It yields the protein CASSYATNYGYTF.

This rearrangement joins TRBV9 to TRBJ1-2, with a tentative D call TRBD1 (5 bases). The germline V and J ends were trimmed by 6 bases and 4 bases, with 19 bases remaining between them. Germline CDR1 reads SGDLS; CDR2 reads YYNGEE. The CDR3 is made up of 15 amino acids. The CDR3 DNA sequence: TGTGCCAGCACTCGAGGACCAGGGCAAAGCTATGGCTACACCTTC. The encoded protein is CASTRGPGQSYGYTF.